This record looks at one T cell receptor (beta chain) sequence and its context. Its cognate antigen is unknown. The data were obtained in a study of shared clonotypes between healthy human individuals. As for the study in general: The study enrolled a couple of women and a few men aged 18 to 49.

The V and J ends lost 5 bases and 4 bases, in that order; junction bases with no gene match: 10. CDR3 length equals 16 residues. The germline gives CDR1 LNHDA, CDR2 SQIVND (reference sequence). Assay execution proceeded at the deep level. Sequencing used immunoSEQ multiplex PCR; TCRdb keeps in-frame clones, though not all of them. The sample records about 380,000 clones, around 96% being singletons. The CD8 memory fraction combined CD45RO+ cells with TemRA cells (CCR7-negative CD45RA+). Study-level points and caveats: Rarefaction demonstrated incomplete sorted-subset sequencing despite large depth.

The receptor was isolated from a man aged 30 to 45 in good health. Material for sequencing was memory CD8+ T cells sorted from blood. Subset noted: CD45RO+ cells pooled with CCR7-negative TemRA cells. The chain carries TRBV19 and TRBJ2-2, with TRBD1 identical over 7 bases. The CDR3 protein is CASSGETGPLTGELFF. CDR3 nucleotide sequence: TGTGCCAGTAGTGGCGAGACAGGGCCTCTCACCGGGGAGCTGTTTTTT.